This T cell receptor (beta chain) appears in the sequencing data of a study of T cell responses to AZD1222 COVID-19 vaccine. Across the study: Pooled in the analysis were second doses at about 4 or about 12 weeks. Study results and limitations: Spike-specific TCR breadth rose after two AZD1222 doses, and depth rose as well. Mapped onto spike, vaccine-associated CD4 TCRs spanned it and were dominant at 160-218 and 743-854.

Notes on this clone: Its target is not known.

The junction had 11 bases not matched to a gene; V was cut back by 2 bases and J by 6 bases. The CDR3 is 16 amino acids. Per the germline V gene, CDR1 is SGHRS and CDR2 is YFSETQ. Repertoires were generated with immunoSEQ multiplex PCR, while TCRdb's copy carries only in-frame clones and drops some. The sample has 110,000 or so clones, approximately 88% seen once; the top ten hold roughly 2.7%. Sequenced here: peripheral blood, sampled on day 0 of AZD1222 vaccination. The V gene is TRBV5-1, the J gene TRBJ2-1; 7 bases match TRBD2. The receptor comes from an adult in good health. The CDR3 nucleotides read TGCGCCAGCAGCTTTGGGCGGGAGCTAATTCTCAATGAGCAGTTCTTC. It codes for CASSFGRELILNEQFF.